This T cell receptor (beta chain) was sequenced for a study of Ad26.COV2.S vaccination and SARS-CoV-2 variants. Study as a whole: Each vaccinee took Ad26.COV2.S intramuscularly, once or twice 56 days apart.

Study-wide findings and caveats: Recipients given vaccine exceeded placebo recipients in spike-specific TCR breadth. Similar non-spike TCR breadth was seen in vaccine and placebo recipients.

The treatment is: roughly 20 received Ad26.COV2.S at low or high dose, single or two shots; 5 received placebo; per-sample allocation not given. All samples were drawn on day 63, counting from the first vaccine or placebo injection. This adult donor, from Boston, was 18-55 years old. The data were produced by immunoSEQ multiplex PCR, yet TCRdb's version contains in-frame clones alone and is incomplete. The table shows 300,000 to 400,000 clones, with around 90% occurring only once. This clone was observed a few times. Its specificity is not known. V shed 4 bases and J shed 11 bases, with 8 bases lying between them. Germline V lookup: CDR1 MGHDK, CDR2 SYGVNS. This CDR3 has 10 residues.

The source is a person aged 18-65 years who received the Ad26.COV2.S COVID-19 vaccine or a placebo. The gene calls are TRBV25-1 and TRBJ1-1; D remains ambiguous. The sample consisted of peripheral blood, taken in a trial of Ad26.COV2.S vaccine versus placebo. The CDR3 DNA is TGTGCCAGCAGTGCCGGCAGTGCTTTCTTT. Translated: CASSAGSAFF.